This record concerns one TCR beta chain sequence. A read error is possible here, since a much larger clone lies one base away. The CDR3 ends on some other residue instead of the conserved phenylalanine or tryptophan, so this is likely a read error. From RNA transcripts, TCR beta CDR3 regions were amplified. When the TCR CDR3 underwent first-round RT-PCR, the HTBI primer set was used. TCRdb passed the multiplex PCR reads through MiXCR, listing each CDR3 protein once. The table has roughly 400,000 distinct CDR3 sequences, about 15% seen once. This entry belongs to a study of T cells in Graves' hyperthyroidism and ophthalmopathy. Per the germline V gene, CDR1 is MDHEN and CDR2 is SYDVKM. CDR3 length equals 14 residues. V gave up 2 bases and J gave up 6 bases, with 11 bases separating them.

The sequencing sample was made of blood. This TCR derives from a young woman with Graves' hyperthyroidism that later progressed to Graves' ophthalmopathy. This chain links TRBV28 with TRBJ1-5; no definite D call. CDR3 nucleotide sequence: TGTGCCAGCAGTTTAGAGACCGTCCTTCAGCCCCAGCATCTT. Protein product: CASSLETVLQPQHL.